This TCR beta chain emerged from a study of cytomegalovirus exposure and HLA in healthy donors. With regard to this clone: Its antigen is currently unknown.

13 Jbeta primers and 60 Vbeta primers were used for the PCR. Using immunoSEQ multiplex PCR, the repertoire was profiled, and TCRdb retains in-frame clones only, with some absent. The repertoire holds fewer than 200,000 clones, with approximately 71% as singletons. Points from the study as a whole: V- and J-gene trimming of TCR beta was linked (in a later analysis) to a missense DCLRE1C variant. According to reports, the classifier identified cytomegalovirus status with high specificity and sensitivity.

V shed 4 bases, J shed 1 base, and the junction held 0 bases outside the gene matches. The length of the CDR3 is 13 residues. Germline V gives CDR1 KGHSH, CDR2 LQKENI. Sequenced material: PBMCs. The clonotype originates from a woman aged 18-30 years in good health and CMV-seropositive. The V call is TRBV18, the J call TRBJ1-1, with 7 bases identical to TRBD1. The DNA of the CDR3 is TGTGCCAGCTCACGACAGGGGAACACTGAAGCTTTCTTT. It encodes CASSRQGNTEAFF.